The rows below give T cell receptor beta chains drawn from one sample of a study of a mutant IDH1 vaccine in newly diagnosed glioma. Antigens of these TCRs are unknown. Produced via immunoSEQ multiplex PCR; TCRdb's table is partial and in-frame only. This table holds about 94,000 clones, approximately 89% found once. The sample was PBMCs, taken from a glioma patient whose treatment included an IDH1 peptide vaccine. The receptor source for this set is a woman in her forties or fifties with glioma. CDR3s include the opening cysteine and the closing phenylalanine or tryptophan. A D gene is named only where the DNA matches it firmly. Clone size appears in some rows only: once, few, many, or a class for an expanded clone.

cdr3_aa | cdr3_nt | j_call | clone_size | d_call | v_call
CASSLRTGPTNEKLFF | TGTGCCAGCAGCTTGAGGACGGGACCAACTAATGAAAAACTGTTTTTT | TRBJ1-4 | few | - | TRBV5-6
CASSLSQGARGEQYF | TGCGCCAGCAGCTTAAGCCAGGGGGCGCGCGGCGAGCAGTACTTC | TRBJ2-7 | - | TRBD1 | TRBV4-1
CASSGTGGRSPLHF | TGTGCCAGCAGCGGGACAGGGGGCAGGTCACCCCTCCACTTT | TRBJ1-6 | - | TRBD1 | TRBV9
CSVATSINEQYF | TGCAGCGTGGCCACTAGTATCAACGAGCAGTACTTC | TRBJ2-7 | - | - | TRBV29-1
CAWSVYTSYEQYF | TGTGCCTGGAGTGTGTACACTTCCTACGAGCAGTACTTC | TRBJ2-7 | - | - | TRBV30
CASSLGQGTTNEKLFF | TGCGCCAGCAGTCTTGGACAGGGCACAACTAATGAAAAACTGTTTTTT | TRBJ1-4 | - | TRBD1 | TRBV4-1
CASSRGQGREKLFF | TGTGCCAGCAGCCGGGGACAGGGGCGAGAAAAACTGTTTTTT | TRBJ1-4 | once | TRBD1 | TRBV6-1
CASRQSGGQGDNEQFF | TGCGCCAGCAGACAATCTGGGGGACAGGGGGACAATGAGCAGTTCTTC | TRBJ2-1 | - | TRBD1 | TRBV4-1
CATSRGNRQGGQPQHF | TGTGCCACCAGCAGAGGGAACCGACAGGGTGGTCAGCCCCAGCATTTT | TRBJ1-5 | - | TRBD1 | TRBV15
CASSSTSGRARETQYF | TGTGCCAGCAGTTCGACTAGCGGGAGGGCTCGTGAGACCCAGTACTTC | TRBJ2-5 | - | TRBD2 | TRBV28
CASSQDGYLGRRGNQPQHF | TGCGCCAGCAGCCAAGATGGTTATTTGGGGAGACGTGGCAATCAGCCCCAGCATTTT | TRBJ1-5 | - | - | TRBV4-1
CASSLAGLNNEQFF | TGTGCCAGCAGCTTAGCGGGACTGAACAATGAGCAGTTCTTC | TRBJ2-1 | - | - | TRBV7-3
CAISGQGRNQPQHF | TGTGCCATCAGTGGGCAGGGGAGAAATCAGCCCCAGCATTTT | TRBJ1-5 | - | - | TRBV10-3
CASSQNSAGGYGELFF | TGTGCCAGCAGTCAGAATAGCGCGGGAGGTTACGGGGAGCTGTTTTTT | TRBJ2-2 | - | TRBD2 | TRBV25-1
CAVLGWAEQYF | TGTGCAGTTTTAGGATGGGCCGAGCAGTACTTC | TRBJ2-7 | - | - | TRBV28
CASSIFREGNQPQHF | TGTGCCAGTAGTATCTTCCGGGAGGGCAATCAGCCCCAGCATTTT | TRBJ1-5 | - | - | TRBV19
CASEYAEGNQPQHF | TGTGCCAGCGAGTACGCGGAGGGTAATCAGCCCCAGCATTTT | TRBJ1-5 | - | - | TRBV6-6
CASSSTGQTEAFF | TGCGCCAGCAGCTCCACGGGACAAACTGAAGCTTTCTTT | TRBJ1-1 | - | - | TRBV5-1
CASSQKGTEKETQYF | TGCGCCAGCAGCCAAAAGGGGACAGAGAAAGAGACCCAGTACTTC | TRBJ2-5 | - | TRBD1 | TRBV4-1
CASTFLPGTGELFF | TGTGCCAGCACCTTCCTTCCGGGCACCGGGGAGCTGTTTTTT | TRBJ2-2 | - | - | TRBV7-9
CASSTGDTQETQYF | TGCGCCAGCAGTACAGGGGACACCCAAGAGACCCAGTACTTC | TRBJ2-5 | once | TRBD1 | TRBV5-1
CASSLVSGAIEAFF | TGTGCCAGCAGTTTAGTATCCGGGGCAATTGAAGCTTTCTTT | TRBJ1-1 | - | - | TRBV28
CAKTANEKLFF | TGTGCCAAAACAGCTAATGAAAAACTGTTTTTT | TRBJ1-4 | - | - | TRBV6-4